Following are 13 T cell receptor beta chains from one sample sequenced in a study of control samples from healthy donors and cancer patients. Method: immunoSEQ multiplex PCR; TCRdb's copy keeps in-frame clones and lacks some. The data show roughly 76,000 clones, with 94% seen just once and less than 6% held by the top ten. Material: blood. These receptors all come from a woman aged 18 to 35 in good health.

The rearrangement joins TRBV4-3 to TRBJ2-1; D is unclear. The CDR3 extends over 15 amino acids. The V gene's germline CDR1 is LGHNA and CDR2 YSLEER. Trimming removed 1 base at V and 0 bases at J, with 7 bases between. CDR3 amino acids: CASSQGAYSYNEQFF. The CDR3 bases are TGCGCCAGCAGCCAAGGAGCGTACTCCTACAATGAGCAGTTCTTC.

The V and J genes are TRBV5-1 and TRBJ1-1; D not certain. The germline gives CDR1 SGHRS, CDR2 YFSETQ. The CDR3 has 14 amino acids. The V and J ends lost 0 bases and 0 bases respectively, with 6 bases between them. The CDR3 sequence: CASSLGFMNTEAFF. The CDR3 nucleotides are TGCGCCAGCAGCTTGGGTTTCATGAACACTGAAGCTTTCTTT.

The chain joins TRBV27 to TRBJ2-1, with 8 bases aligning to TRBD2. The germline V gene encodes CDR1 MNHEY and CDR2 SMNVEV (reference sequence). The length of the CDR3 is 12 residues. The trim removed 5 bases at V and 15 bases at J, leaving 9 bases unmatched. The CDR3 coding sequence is TGTGCCAGCAGTAACACCGGGACTAGTCTGTTCTTC. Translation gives CASSNTGTSLFF.

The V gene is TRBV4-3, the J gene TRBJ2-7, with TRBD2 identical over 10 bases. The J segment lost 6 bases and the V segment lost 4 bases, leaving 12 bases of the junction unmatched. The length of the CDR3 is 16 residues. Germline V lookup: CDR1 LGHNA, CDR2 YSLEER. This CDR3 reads CASSLKLAGISGEQYF. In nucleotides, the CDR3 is TGCGCCAGCAGCCTAAAACTAGCGGGGATTTCGGGCGAGCAGTACTTC.

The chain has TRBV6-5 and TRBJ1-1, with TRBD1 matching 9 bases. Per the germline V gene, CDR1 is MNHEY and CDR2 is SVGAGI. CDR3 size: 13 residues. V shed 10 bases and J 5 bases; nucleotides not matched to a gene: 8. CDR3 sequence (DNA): TGTGCCACCAGGACAGGGGAATGGACTGAAGCTTTCTTT. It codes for CATRTGEWTEAFF.

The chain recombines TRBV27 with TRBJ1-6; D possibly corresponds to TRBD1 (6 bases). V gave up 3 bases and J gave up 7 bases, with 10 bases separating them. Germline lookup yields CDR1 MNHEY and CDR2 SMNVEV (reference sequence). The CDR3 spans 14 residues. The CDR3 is CASSFPGQNSPLHF. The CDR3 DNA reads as TGTGCCAGCAGTTTCCCGGGACAAAATTCACCCCTCCACTTT.

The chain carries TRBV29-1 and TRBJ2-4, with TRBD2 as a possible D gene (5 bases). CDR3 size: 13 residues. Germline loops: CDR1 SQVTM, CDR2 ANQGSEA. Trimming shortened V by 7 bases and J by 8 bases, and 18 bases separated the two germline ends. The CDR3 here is CSAAREQRDIQYF. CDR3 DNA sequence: TGCAGCGCTGCCCGGGAACAACGGGACATTCAGTACTTC.

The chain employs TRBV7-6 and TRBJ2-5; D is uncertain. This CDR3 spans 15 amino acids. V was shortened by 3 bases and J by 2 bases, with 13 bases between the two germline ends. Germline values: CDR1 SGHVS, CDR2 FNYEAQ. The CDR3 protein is CASSLNHGPQETQYF. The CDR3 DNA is TGTGCCAGCAGCTTGAATCATGGACCACAAGAGACCCAGTACTTC.

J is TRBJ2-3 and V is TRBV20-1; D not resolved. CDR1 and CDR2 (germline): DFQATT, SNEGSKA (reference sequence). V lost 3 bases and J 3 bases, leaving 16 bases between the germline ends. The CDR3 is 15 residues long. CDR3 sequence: CSASARSSGTDTQYF. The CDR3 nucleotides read TGCAGTGCTAGTGCCCGGAGCTCTGGGACAGATACGCAGTATTTT.

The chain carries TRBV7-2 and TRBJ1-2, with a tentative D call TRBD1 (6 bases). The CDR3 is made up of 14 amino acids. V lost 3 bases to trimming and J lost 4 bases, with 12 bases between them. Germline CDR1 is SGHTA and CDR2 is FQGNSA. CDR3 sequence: CASSLMDSLYGYTF. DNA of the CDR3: TGTGCCAGCAGCTTGATGGACAGTCTCTATGGCTACACCTTC.

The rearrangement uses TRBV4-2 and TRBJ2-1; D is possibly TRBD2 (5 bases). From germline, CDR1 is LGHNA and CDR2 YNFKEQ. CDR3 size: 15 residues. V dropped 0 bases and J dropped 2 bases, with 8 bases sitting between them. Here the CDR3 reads CASSQETGTYNEQFF. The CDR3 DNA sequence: TGTGCCAGCAGCCAAGAGACGGGGACCTACAATGAGCAGTTCTTC.

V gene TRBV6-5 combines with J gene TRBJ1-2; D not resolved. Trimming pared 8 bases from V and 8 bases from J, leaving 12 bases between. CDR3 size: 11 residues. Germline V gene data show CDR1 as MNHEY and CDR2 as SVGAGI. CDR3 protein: CASQQVGGYTF. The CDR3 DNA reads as TGTGCCAGCCAGCAAGTGGGGGGCTACACCTTC.

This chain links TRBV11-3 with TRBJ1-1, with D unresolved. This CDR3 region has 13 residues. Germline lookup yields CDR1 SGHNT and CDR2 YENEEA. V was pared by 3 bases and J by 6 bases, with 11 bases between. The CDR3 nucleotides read TGTGCCAGCAGCTTTAGTCGGAGGTCTGAAGCTTTCTTT. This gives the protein CASSFSRRSEAFF.